This TCR beta chain originates from a study of T cell repertoires in cytomegalovirus infection. A remark on this clonotype: Its specificity is not known.

TCRdb itself ran the reads through MiXCR, one entry per CDR3 protein. Among a few hundred thousand distinct CDR3 sequences, about 40% were seen once, and the ten largest hold about 46%. Trimming removed 9 bases from V and 1 base from J; junction bases left unmatched: 2. CDR1 and CDR2 (germline): SNHLY, FYNNEI. The CDR3 runs 14 residues. Here the sequenced sample was cultured PBMCs, taken from culture after CMV antigen stimulation. J is TRBJ2-1 and V is TRBV2; 11 nucleotides agree with TRBD2. The sequence was collected from a human donor in good health (CMV status not recorded). Some clones in this sample may be carry-over from other donors' samples. CDR3 DNA sequence: TGTGCCAGTACTAGCGGGAGTTCCTACAATGAGCAGTTCTTC. Protein sequence: CASTSGSSYNEQFF.